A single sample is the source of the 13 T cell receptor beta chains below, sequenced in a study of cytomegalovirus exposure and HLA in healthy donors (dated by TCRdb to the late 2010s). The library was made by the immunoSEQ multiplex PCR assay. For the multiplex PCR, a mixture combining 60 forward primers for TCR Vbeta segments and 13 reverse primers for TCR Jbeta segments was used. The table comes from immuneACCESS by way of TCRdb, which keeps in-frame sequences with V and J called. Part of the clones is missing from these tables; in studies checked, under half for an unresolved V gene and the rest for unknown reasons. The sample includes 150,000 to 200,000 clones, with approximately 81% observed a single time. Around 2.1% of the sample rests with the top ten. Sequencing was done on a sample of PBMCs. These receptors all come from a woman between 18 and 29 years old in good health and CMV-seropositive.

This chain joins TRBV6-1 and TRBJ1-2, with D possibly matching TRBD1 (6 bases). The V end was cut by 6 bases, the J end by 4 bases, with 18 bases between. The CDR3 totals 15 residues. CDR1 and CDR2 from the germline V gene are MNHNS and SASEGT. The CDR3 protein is CASSPRTDYLYGYTF. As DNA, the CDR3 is TGTGCCAGCAGCCCTAGGACAGATTACCTCTATGGCTACACCTTC.

The CDR3 nucleotides are TGCAGCGCGGGGGACCGAGACAATTCACCCCTCCACTTT. This sequence encodes CSAGDRDNSPLHF. The rearrangement links TRBV29-1 to TRBJ1-6; possibly TRBD1 for D (5 bases). Germline loops: CDR1 SQVTM, CDR2 ANQGSEA. Trimming removed 7 bases from V and 7 bases from J, with 14 bases in between. The CDR3 loop spans 13 amino acids.

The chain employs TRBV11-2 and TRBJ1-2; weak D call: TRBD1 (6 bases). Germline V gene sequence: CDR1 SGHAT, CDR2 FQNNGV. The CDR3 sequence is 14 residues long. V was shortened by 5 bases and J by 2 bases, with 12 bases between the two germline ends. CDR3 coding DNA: TGTGCCAGCAGCCCCCAGGACAGCAACTATGGCTACACCTTC. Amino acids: CASSPQDSNYGYTF. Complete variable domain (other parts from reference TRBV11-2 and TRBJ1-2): EAGVAQSPRYKIIEKRQSVAFWCNPISGHATLYWYQQILGQGPKLLIQFQNNGVVDDSQLPKDRFSAERLKGVDSTLKIQPAKLEDSAVYLCASSPQDSNYGYTFGSGTRLTVV.

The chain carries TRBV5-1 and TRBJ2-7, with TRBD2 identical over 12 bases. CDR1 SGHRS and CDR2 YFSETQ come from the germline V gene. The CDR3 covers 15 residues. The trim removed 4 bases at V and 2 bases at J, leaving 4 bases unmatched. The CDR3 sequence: CASSTSSGGAYEQYF. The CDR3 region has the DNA TGCGCCAGCAGCACCTCTAGCGGGGGGGCCTACGAGCAGTACTTC.

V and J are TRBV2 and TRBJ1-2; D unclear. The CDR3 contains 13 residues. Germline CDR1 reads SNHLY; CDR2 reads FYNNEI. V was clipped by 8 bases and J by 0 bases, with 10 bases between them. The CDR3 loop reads CASRGTTNYGYTF. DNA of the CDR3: TGTGCCAGCCGGGGTACTACTAACTATGGCTACACCTTC.

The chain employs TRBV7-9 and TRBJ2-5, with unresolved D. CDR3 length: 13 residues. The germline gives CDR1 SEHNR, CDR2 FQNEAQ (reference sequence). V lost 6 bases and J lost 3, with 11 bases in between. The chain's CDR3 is CASRQWSEETQYF. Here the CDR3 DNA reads TGTGCCAGCAGACAATGGTCCGAAGAGACCCAGTACTTC.

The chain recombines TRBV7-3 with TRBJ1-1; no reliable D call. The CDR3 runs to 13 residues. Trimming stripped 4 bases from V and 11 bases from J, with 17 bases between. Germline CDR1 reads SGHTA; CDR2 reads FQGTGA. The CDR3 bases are TGTGCCAGCAGCTCGGCGGGAGAGAGAGAGGCTTTCTTT. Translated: CASSSAGEREAFF.

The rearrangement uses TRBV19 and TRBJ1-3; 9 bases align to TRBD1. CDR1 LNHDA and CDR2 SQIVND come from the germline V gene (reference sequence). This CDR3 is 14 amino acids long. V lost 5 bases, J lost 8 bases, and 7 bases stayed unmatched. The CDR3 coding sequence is TGTGCCAGTAGTGTACAGGGGGCTACGGACACCATATATTTT. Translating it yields CASSVQGATDTIYF.

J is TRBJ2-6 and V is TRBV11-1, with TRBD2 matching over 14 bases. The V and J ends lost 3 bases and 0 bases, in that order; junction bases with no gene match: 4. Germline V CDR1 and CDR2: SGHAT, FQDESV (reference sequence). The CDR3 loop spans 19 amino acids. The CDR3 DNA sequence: TGTGCCAGCAGCTTGGGACTAGCGGGGGCCCTCTCTGGGGCCAACGTCCTGACTTTC. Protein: CASSLGLAGALSGANVLTF. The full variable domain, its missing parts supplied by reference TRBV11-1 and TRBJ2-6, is EAEVAQSPRYKITEKSQAVAFWCDPISGHATLYWYRQILGQGPELLVQFQDESVVDDSQLPKDRFSAERLKGVDSTLKIQPAELGDSAMYLCASSLGLAGALSGANVLTFGAGSRLTVL.

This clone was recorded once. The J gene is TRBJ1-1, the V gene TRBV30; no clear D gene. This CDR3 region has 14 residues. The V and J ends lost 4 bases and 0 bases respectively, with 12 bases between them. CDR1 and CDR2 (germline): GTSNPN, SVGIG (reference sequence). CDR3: CAWTPLGVNTEAFF. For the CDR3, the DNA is TGTGCCTGGACCCCCCTCGGGGTGAACACTGAAGCTTTCTTT.

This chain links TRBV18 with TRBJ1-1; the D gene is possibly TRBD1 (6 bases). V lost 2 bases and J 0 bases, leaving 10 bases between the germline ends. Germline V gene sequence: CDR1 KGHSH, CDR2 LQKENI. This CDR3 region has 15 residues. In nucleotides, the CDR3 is TGTGCCAGCTCACCAAGGGGGGGCATGAACACTGAAGCTTTCTTT. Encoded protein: CASSPRGGMNTEAFF.

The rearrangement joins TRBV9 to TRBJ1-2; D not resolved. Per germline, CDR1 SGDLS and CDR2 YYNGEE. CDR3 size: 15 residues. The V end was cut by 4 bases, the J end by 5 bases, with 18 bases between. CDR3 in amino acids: CASSPPGALEYGYTF. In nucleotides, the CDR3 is TGTGCCAGCAGCCCCCCCGGAGCACTAGAATATGGCTACACCTTC. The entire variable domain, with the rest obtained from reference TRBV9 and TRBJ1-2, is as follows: DSGVTQTPKHLITATGQRVTLRCSPRSGDLSVYWYQQSLDQGLQFLIQYYNGEERAKGNILERFSAQQFPDLHSELNLSSLELGDSALYFCASSPPGALEYGYTFGSGTRLTVV.

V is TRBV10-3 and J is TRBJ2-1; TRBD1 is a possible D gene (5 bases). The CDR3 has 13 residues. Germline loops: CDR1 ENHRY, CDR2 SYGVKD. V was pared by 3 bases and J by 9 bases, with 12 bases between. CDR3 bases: TGTGCCATCAGTGACTCCTTAGGGGCTGAGCAGTTCTTC. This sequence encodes CAISDSLGAEQFF.